These 24 T cell receptor beta chains were all obtained from the same sample, sequenced in a study of T cells in Graves' hyperthyroidism and ophthalmopathy. Amplified TCR beta CDR3 regions derived from RNA transcripts. Using the HTBI primer set, a first-round RT-PCR was run on the TCR CDR3. TCRdb reprocessed the multiplex PCR reads via MiXCR and lists one record per CDR3 protein. Altogether under 350,000 distinct CDR3 sequences are present, around a sixth being singletons, with the ten largest covering approximately 49%. The sequenced sample consisted of blood. Receptors were obtained from a woman aged 45-65 years with Graves' hyperthyroidism.

In its sample, this clonotype was seen many times. J is TRBJ1-4 and V is TRBV20-1; D is ambiguous. The V gene's germline CDR1 is DFQATT and CDR2 SNEGSKA (reference sequence). CDR3 size: 13 residues. V was trimmed by 6 bases and J by 8 bases, leaving 16 bases between them. The CDR3, as DNA: TGCAGTGCAATAAAAGGAGGCGGCGAAAAACTGTTTTTT. This gives the protein CSAIKGGGEKLFF.

This clonotype was observed a handful of times. The chain links TRBV5-5 to TRBJ1-6; D gene ambiguous. The germline CDR1 and CDR2 sequences are SGHKS and YYEKEE (reference sequence). The length of the CDR3 is 14 residues. V was clipped by 4 bases and J by 5 bases, with 10 bases between them. CDR3 in DNA: TGTGCCAGCAGCACTCAGCGGGATAATTCACCCCTCCACTTT. It translates to CASSTQRDNSPLHF.

The sample holds many counts of this clonotype. This rearrangement joins TRBV2 to TRBJ2-7; the D call may be TRBD1 or TRBD2 (5 bases each). This CDR3 is 14 amino acids long. The V gene's germline CDR1 is SNHLY and CDR2 FYNNEI. V was trimmed by 4 bases and J by 4 bases, leaving 14 bases between them. CDR3 protein: CASSGEGRPYEQYV. CDR3 sequence (DNA): TGTGCCAGCAGTGGTGAGGGACGGCCATACGAGCAGTACGTC.

This clonotype came up many times. The rearrangement uses TRBV3-1 and TRBJ2-3, with TRBD2 matching over 12 bases. The germline V gene encodes CDR1 LGHDT and CDR2 YNNKEL (reference sequence). The CDR3 has 18 residues. After removal of 1 base from V and 5 bases from J, the junction contained 10 bases not matched to a gene. The CDR3 reads CASSQGTAPGLAGDTQYF. The CDR3 DNA sequence: TGTGCCAGCAGCCAAGGTACGGCGCCGGGACTAGCGGGAGATACGCAGTATTTT.

This clonotype was detected only a few times. This rearrangement joins TRBV28 to TRBJ2-3, with 12 positions matching TRBD2. Germline V lookup: CDR1 MDHEN, CDR2 SYDVKM. CDR3 length equals 19 residues. Trimming at V came to 7 bases and at J to 3 bases, leaving 17 bases not matched to a gene. CDR3 nucleotide sequence: TGTGCCAGCACTTATAGCCGACTAGCGGGAGTGCCTGGGACAGATACGCAGTATTTT. This translates into CASTYSRLAGVPGTDTQYF.

This clonotype occurred a few times. The J gene is TRBJ2-7, the V gene TRBV10-2; either TRBD1 or TRBD2 may fit D (5 bases each). Germline V gene data show CDR1 as WSHSY and CDR2 as SAAADI. The CDR3 extends over 15 amino acids. V gave up 4 bases and J gave up 4 bases, with 17 bases separating them. DNA of the CDR3: TGCGCCAGCAGTGCGACCGGGACGGGACCTTACGAGCAGTACGTC. As protein: CASSATGTGPYEQYV.

V usage is TRBV2 and J usage is TRBJ1-4; D unclear. The CDR3 covers 13 residues. With 5 bases removed from V and 7 bases from J, the gap between germline ends came to 11 bases. CDR1 and CDR2 (germline): SNHLY, FYNNEI. The CDR3 coding sequence is TGTGCCAGCAGTCCTGAGTTGGTTGAAAAACTGTTTTTT. Translation gives CASSPELVEKLFF.

The sample holds many counts of this clonotype. The chain uses TRBV5-5 and TRBJ2-5; tentatively, D is TRBD2 (6 bases). Germline CDR1 is SGHKS and CDR2 is YYEKEE (reference sequence). The ends were cut back, 5 bases at V and 4 bases at J, with 24 bases in the middle. The CDR3 has 17 amino acids. The chain's CDR3 is CASSRGVQGGQGETQYF. The DNA of the CDR3 is TGTGCCAGCAGTCGAGGCGTGCAGGGAGGCCAAGGAGAGACCCAGTACTTC.

This clonotype was picked up many times. The V call is TRBV28, the J call TRBJ1-2; D perhaps matches TRBD1 (6 bases). Germline CDR1 reads MDHEN; CDR2 reads SYDVKM. The CDR3 is made up of 13 amino acids. Trimming stripped 4 bases from V and 3 bases from J, with 9 bases between. CDR3 nucleotide sequence: TGTGCCAGCAGTTCTGGGGGCTACTATGGCTACACCTTC. This sequence encodes CASSSGGYYGYTF.

The chain couples TRBV4-3 to TRBJ1-1; D remains unclear. The CDR3 totals 15 residues. Trimming stripped 0 bases from V and 1 base from J, with 9 bases between. Germline CDR1 LGHNA, CDR2 YSLEER. CDR3 region: CASSQERTQNTEAFF. The CDR3, as DNA: TGCGCCAGCAGCCAAGAGAGGACTCAGAACACTGAAGCTTTCTTT.

The V gene is TRBV7-9, the J gene TRBJ2-3, with unresolved D. V lost 3 bases and J 4 bases, leaving 11 bases between the germline ends. Germline assignment: CDR1 SEHNR and CDR2 FQNEAQ (reference sequence). The CDR3 loop spans 14 amino acids. Here the CDR3 reads CASSFFNGPDTQYF. The DNA for the CDR3 is TGTGCCAGCAGCTTTTTCAACGGCCCAGATACGCAGTATTTT.

This clonotype was counted only a few times. V and J are TRBV11-1 and TRBJ2-1, with 13 nucleotides matching TRBD2. J gave up 8 bases and V 10 bases, and 14 bases lay outside the gene matches. The CDR3 is 16 amino acids. Per the germline V gene, CDR1 is SGHAT and CDR2 is FQDESV (reference sequence). The CDR3: CAISDGRTSGSDEQFF. The CDR3 nucleotides are TGTGCCATCAGTGACGGGAGGACTAGCGGGAGCGATGAGCAGTTCTTC.

Regarding this clonotype: A much larger clone differs by one base, so this may be a read error. The chain joins TRBV9 to TRBJ1-6; D gene ambiguous. The CDR3 is 16 amino acids. V dropped 4 bases and J dropped 8 bases, with 19 bases sitting between them. Germline loops: CDR1 SGDLS, CDR2 YYNGEE. The CDR3 DNA reads TGTGCCAGCAGCCAAGAGGCGACGTTAGATGATTCACCCCTCCACTTT. This encodes CASSQEATLDDSPLHF.

This clonotype came up many times. This chain joins TRBV2 and TRBJ2-3; 7 bases agree with TRBD1. The V gene end was trimmed by 5 bases and the J gene end by 4 bases; junction bases not matched to a gene: 9. Germline-derived CDR1 and CDR2 are SNHLY and FYNNEI. The CDR3 consists of 15 residues. CDR3 sequence reads: CASSSTGVGADTQYF. CDR3 DNA sequence: TGTGCCAGCAGTTCAACAGGGGTTGGGGCAGATACGCAGTATTTT.

On this clonotype itself: A much larger clone sits a single nucleotide away, making a read error possible. V gene TRBV7-9 combines with J gene TRBJ2-7, with 8 bases aligning to TRBD2. The germline CDR1 and CDR2 sequences are SEHNR and FQNEAQ (reference sequence). After removal of 8 bases from V and 4 bases from J, the junction contained 13 bases not matched to a gene. This CDR3 spans 15 amino acids. DNA of the CDR3: TGTGCCAGCGGAGGAGCGGGAGCTCTTTCATACGAGCAGTACGTC. It specifies CASGGAGALSYEQYV.

In this sample, this clonotype turned up a few times. J is TRBJ1-4 and V is TRBV5-1, with 10 bases identical to TRBD1. The CDR3 covers 15 residues. J was trimmed by 2 bases and V by 4 bases; bases with no gene match: 2. Germline loops: CDR1 SGHRS, CDR2 YFSETQ. CDR3 sequence reads: CASSGGQGTNEKLFF. CDR3 sequence (DNA): TGCGCCAGCAGCGGGGGACAGGGGACTAATGAAAAACTGTTTTTT.

The rearrangement uses TRBV13 and TRBJ2-1, with 11 bases aligning to TRBD2. CDR1 PRHDT and CDR2 FYEKMQ come from the germline V gene (reference sequence). CDR3 length equals 15 residues. Trimming cost V 6 bases and J 6 bases; bases outside gene matches: 7. The CDR3 reads CASSGPSGRSNEQFF. The CDR3, as DNA: TGTGCCAGCAGTGGCCCTAGCGGGAGGAGCAATGAGCAGTTCTTC.

This clonotype was counted between two and nine times. This sequence joins TRBV7-8 and TRBJ2-2, with D unresolved. In germline, CDR1 is SGHVS, CDR2 FQNEAQ. The CDR3 is 17 amino acids. V lost 5 bases and J 6 bases, leaving 22 bases between the germline ends. The CDR3 DNA follows: TGTGCCAGCAGCCTCCAAAGCCCAGTCGGATCGCCCGGGGAGCTGTTTTTT. It yields the protein CASSLQSPVGSPGELFF.

This clonotype came up a few times. The genes are TRBV3-1 and TRBJ2-5; the D is unclear. V was cut by 0 bases and J by 5 bases, with 7 bases left in between. In germline, CDR1 is LGHDT, CDR2 YNNKEL (reference sequence). The CDR3 is 13 residues long. The DNA for the CDR3 is TGTGCCAGCAGCCAAGAAGGTTCGGAGACCCAGTACTTC. This translates into CASSQEGSETQYF.

V gene TRBV6-1 combines with J gene TRBJ1-5, with 7 nucleotides matching TRBD1. V shed 10 bases and J 5 bases; nucleotides not matched to a gene: 8. Germline V gives CDR1 MNHNS, CDR2 SASEGT. CDR3 length: 13 residues. CDR3 amino acids: CAIGGQSYQPQHF. The DNA of the CDR3 is TGTGCCATCGGGGGACAGAGCTATCAGCCCCAGCATTTT.

The chain uses TRBV24-1 and TRBJ1-2; 7 positions match TRBD1. Unmatched junction bases numbered 9, after V lost 5 bases and J lost 4 bases. The CDR3 has 15 amino acids. Germline-derived CDR1 and CDR2 are KGHDR and SFDVKD. This chain's CDR3 is CATSGWGTAGYGYTF. CDR3 coding DNA: TGTGCCACCAGTGGTTGGGGGACAGCTGGCTATGGCTACACCTTC.

J is TRBJ2-7 and V is TRBV5-1; the D gene could be TRBD1 or TRBD2 (5 bases each). The CDR3 is 15 residues long. V lost 4 bases and J 5 bases, leaving 19 bases between the germline ends. From germline, CDR1 is SGHRS and CDR2 YFSETQ. DNA of the CDR3: TGCGCCAGCAGCGGACGGGGCCTTCCTAGGGACGAGCAGTACGTC. Translated: CASSGRGLPRDEQYV.

This sequence joins TRBV25-1 and TRBJ2-7; the D gene is possibly TRBD1 (6 bases). In germline, CDR1 is MGHDK, CDR2 SYGVNS. V shed 4 bases and J shed 5 bases, with 15 bases lying between them. This CDR3 comprises 14 residues. In nucleotides, the CDR3 is TGTGCCAGCAGTGGCTCAGGGGCCCTGGACGAGCAGTACTTC. Its protein is CASSGSGALDEQYF.

This clonotype was seen many times. The V call is TRBV28, the J call TRBJ2-2, with 9 bases matching TRBD2. The CDR3 has 20 amino acids. CDR1 MDHEN and CDR2 SYDVKM come from the germline V gene. The V and J ends lost 4 bases and 1 base, in that order; junction bases with no gene match: 16. For the CDR3, the DNA is TGTGCCAGCAGTTACCCCCGGCTAGCGGGGATTAGGCGGAACACCGGGGAGCTGTTTTTT. Protein: CASSYPRLAGIRRNTGELFF.